Included here is one TCR beta chain sequence, with context. Its cognate antigen is unknown. The read ends 3 residues shy of where the CDR3 ends; the end is completed using the germline J gene. immunoSEQ multiplex PCR used an average of 1200 ng genomic DNA. The repertoire was sequenced with immunoSEQ multiplex PCR; TCRdb's copy has only in-frame clones and lacks some. Its table records roughly 24,000 clones. These data originate in a study of T cells in women clearing cervical HPV infection. Study summary: Blood came at first lesion visit for cases, post-clearance for controls. Regarding the study as a whole: Repertoire richness, not evenness, was significantly elevated in CIN3+ cases versus controls. Richness differences could reflect unmeasured T-cell content per sample.

The CDR3 totals 17 residues. Trimming pared 0 bases from V and 8 bases from J, leaving 20 bases between. Germline CDR1 is WNHNN and CDR2 is SYGVQD (reference sequence). The TCR sequence derives from a woman aged 18-69 years with a cervical HPV16 infection that either progressed to CIN3+ or cleared (not recorded which). The chain couples TRBV10-1 to TRBJ2-1; D possibly corresponds to TRBD1 (5 bases). The specimen sequenced was blood buffy coat. The covered CDR3 bases are TGCGCCAGCAGTGAGTCCCTCCAGGGTATTCCGATGGATGAG. Its protein is CASSESLQGIPMDE. The complete CDR3 reads CASSESLQGIPMDEQFF.